This TCR beta chain was observed in a study of T cell repertoires in cytomegalovirus infection. Looking at the study overall: Signatures in public TCR beta sequences pointed to both CMV infection and matching HLA type.

TCRdb itself ran the reads through MiXCR, one entry per CDR3 protein. Of roughly 500,000 distinct CDR3 sequences listed, around 11% are singletons. In its sample, this clonotype was seen many times. The CDR3 spans 15 residues. Germline V CDR1 and CDR2: MNHEY, SMNVEV (reference sequence). The junction had 3 bases not matched to a gene; V was cut back by 5 bases and J by 5 bases. Sequencing was carried out using PBMCs. The TCR originated in a human donor in good health (CMV status not recorded). Some clones in this sample may be carry-over from other donors' samples. The rearrangement uses TRBV27 and TRBJ2-1, with 13 bases identical to TRBD2. The CDR3 is CASSPGTSGNNEQFF. The CDR3 DNA reads as TGTGCCAGCAGTCCCGGGACTAGCGGGAACAATGAGCAGTTCTTC.